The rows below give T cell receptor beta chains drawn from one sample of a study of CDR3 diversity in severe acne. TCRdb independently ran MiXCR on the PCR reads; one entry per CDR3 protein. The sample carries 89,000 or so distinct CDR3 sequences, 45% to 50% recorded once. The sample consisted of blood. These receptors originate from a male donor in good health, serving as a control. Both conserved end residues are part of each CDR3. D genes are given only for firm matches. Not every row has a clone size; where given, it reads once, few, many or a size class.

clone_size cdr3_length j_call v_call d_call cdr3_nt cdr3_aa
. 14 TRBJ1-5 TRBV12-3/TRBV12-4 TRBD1 TGTGCCAGCAGTACCACAGGGGGCTTGGAGACCCAGCATTTT CASSTTGGLETQHF
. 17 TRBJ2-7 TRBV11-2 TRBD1 TGTGCCAGCAGCCTAATTCCGGGGGGACAGGGCTCCTACGAGCAGTACTTC CASSLIPGGQGSYEQYF
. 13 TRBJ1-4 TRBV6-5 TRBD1 TGTGCCAGCAGTGGCCCAGGGGGCGCAAAACTGTTTTTT CASSGPGGAKLFF
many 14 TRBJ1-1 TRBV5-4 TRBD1 TGTGCCAGCAGCATAGACAGGGGGAACACTGAAGCTTTCTTT CASSIDRGNTEAFF
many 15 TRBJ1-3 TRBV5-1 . TGCGCCAGCAGCTCCTCCTCGGTCTCTGGAAACACCATATATTTT CASSSSSVSGNTIYF
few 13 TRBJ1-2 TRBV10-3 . TGTGCCATCAGTTTGGGACCGAACTATGGCTACACCTTC CAISLGPNYGYTF
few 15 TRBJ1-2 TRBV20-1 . TGCAGTGCTACCTACCCCGGGACGTATGTGGGAGGCTACACCTTC CSATYPGTYVGGYTF
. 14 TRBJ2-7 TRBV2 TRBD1 TGTGCCGGCAGTGTCAGGGGGCGCTCCTACGAGCAGTACTTC CAGSVRGRSYEQYF
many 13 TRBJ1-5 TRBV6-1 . TGTGCCAGCAGTGCCGCACCCAATCAGCCCCAGCATTTT CASSAAPNQPQHF
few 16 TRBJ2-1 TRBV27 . TGTGCCAGCAGTTCCCCCCCCCGGGCGCGAGACAATGAGCAGTTCTTC CASSSPPRARDNEQFF
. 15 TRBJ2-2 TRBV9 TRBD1 TGTGCCAGCAGCGACAGGGGGCGGTTGACCGGGGAGCTGTTTTTT CASSDRGRLTGELFF
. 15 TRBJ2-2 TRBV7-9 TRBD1 TGTGCCAGCAACTCGGGACAGGGGAACACCGGAGAGCCGTTCTTT CASNSGQGNTGEPFF
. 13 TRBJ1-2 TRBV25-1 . TGTGCCAGCAGTGAATTTAGGGCTCAAGGGTATACCTTC CASSEFRAQGYTF
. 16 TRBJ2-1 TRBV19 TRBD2 TGTGCCAGTAGTGGTAGCGGGGGGCCGGGGTACAATGAGCAGTTCTTC CASSGSGGPGYNEQFF
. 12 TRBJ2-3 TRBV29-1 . TGCAACCGTACAGAGAGCACAAATACCCAGTATTTT CNRTESTNTQYF
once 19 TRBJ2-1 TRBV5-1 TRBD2 TGCGCCAGCAGCCCCGGACTAGCGGGAGGTACCTTGGGGGTAGATGAGCAGTTCTTC CASSPGLAGGTLGVDEQFF
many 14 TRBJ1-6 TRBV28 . TGTGCCAGCCAGTACGAGACACACTACTCACCCCTCCACTTT CASQYETHYSPLHF
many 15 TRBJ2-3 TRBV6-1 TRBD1 TGTGCCAGCAGTGAATTGGGACAGGGTGATGTAGCGCAGTATTTT CASSELGQGDVAQYF
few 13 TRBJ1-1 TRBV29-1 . TGCAGCGTTGAACGCCAAGGGAACACTGAAGCTTTCTTT CSVERQGNTEAFF
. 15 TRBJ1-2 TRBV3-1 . TGTGCCAGCAGCCAGGGAGCAGGAATCAACTATGGCTACACCTTC CASSQGAGINYGYTF
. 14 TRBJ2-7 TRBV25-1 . TGTGCCAGCAGCTTAGTTCGCGCAACCTACGAGCAGTACTTC CASSLVRATYEQYF
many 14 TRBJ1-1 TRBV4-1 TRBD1 TGCGCCAGCAGCCATCGGGACAGGGAAACTGAAGCTTTCTTT CASSHRDRETEAFF
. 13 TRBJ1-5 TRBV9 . TGTGCCAGCAGCCCCGCGACGGACCTGCCCCAGCATTTT CASSPATDLPQHF
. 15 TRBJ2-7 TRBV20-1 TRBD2 TGCAGTGCTAGCCATGGGACTAGCGGGACCTACGAGCAGTACTTC CSASHGTSGTYEQYF
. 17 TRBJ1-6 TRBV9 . TGTGCCAGCAGCCGACGTGGCGCTAGCTCCTATAATTCACCCCTCCACTTT CASSRRGASSYNSPLHF
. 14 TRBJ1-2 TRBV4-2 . TGTGCCAGCAGCCAATTAGACAAGCACTATGGCTACACCTTC CASSQLDKHYGYTF
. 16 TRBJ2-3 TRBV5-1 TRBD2 TGCGCCAGCAGACGGACTAGCGGTCCTAGCACAGATACGCAGTATTTT CASRRTSGPSTDTQYF
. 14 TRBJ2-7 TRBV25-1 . TGCGCCAGCAGTTACGCAGGGTTCTTCTACGAGCAGTACTTC CASSYAGFFYEQYF
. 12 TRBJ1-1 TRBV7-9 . TGTGCCGGACAGACGTCGAACACTGAAGCTTTCTTT CAGQTSNTEAFF
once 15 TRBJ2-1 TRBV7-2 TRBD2 TGTGCCAGCAGCCAGGAGGGACTAGGGGACAATGAGCAGTTCTTC CASSQEGLGDNEQFF
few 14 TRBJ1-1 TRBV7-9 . TGTGCCAGCAGCTTACTAGGGGCGAACGCTGAAGCTTTCTTT CASSLLGANAEAFF
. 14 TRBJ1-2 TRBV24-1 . TGTGCCAGCAGTTTGTATCTGGGTATCTTTGGCTACACCTTC CASSLYLGIFGYTF
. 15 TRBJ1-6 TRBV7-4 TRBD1 TGTGCCAGCAGCTTGACAGGGCGGGTAGATTCACCCCTCCACTTT CASSLTGRVDSPLHF
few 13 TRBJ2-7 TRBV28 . TGTGCCAGCGGGACTGCCGCGCCCTACGAGCAGTACTTC CASGTAAPYEQYF
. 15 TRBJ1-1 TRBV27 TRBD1 TGTGCCAGCAGTCCCGCACAGGGGGCGCGTACTGAAGCTTTCTTT CASSPAQGARTEAFF
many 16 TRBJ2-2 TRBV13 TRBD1 TGTGCCAGCAGCTTAACAGGGGTATGGGGCACCGGGGAGCTGTTTTTT CASSLTGVWGTGELFF